Listed below are T cell receptor beta chains from one sample, sequenced in a study of Ad26.COV2.S vaccination and SARS-CoV-2 variants. Produced via immunoSEQ multiplex PCR; TCRdb's table is partial and in-frame only. Of just over 350,000 clones in the sample, 92% were seen once. The source was peripheral blood, collected after recovery from COVID-19. The receptors stem from a human donor who had recovered from COVID-19. The CDR3 runs from the conserved cysteine through the conserved F or W. The D gene is left open where the match is weak. Clone size is shown for a subset of rows, as once, few, many or a class of expanded clone.

d_call clone_size j_call v_call cdr3_aa cdr3_nt
- - TRBJ1-4 TRBV7-9 CASSSMSGAQSEKLFF TGTGCCAGCAGCTCAATGAGCGGGGCCCAATCTGAAAAACTGTTTTTT
- - TRBJ2-5 TRBV5-1 CASSLAGRYQETQYF TGCGCCAGCAGCTTGGCCGGTCGCTACCAAGAGACCCAGTACTTC
- once TRBJ1-2 TRBV6-5 CASSSDLAYGYTF TGTGCCAGCTCTTCGGACCTAGCCTATGGCTACACCTTC
- - TRBJ2-7 TRBV5-5 CASSWDPVGSYEQYF TGTGCCAGCAGCTGGGACCCGGTGGGCTCCTACGAGCAGTACTTC
- - TRBJ2-5 TRBV12-2 CASRMYRGQFQETQYF TGTGCAAGTCGCATGTACAGGGGGCAATTCCAAGAGACCCAGTACTTC
- - TRBJ1-1 TRBV9 CASSPRFAGPNTEAFF TGTGCCAGCAGCCCACGGTTTGCGGGGCCCAACACTGAAGCTTTCTTT
- once TRBJ1-1 TRBV19 CASSIGGTMNTEAFF TGTGCCAGTAGTATAGGAGGGACAATGAACACTGAAGCTTTCTTT
TRBD1 once TRBJ2-3 TRBV19 CASSDRVRDTQYF TGTGCCAGCTCAGACAGGGTGAGGGATACGCAGTATTTT
- - TRBJ2-2 TRBV7-2 CASSLATGGTGELFF TGTGCCAGCAGCTTAGCAACAGGTGGGACCGGGGAGCTGTTTTTT
- - TRBJ1-1 TRBV19 CASRPGRGTEAFF TGTGCCAGCCGCCCTGGCAGGGGCACTGAAGCTTTCTTT
- - TRBJ1-2 TRBV19 CASSISYDSGTYGYTF TGTGCCAGTAGTATCAGTTATGACAGTGGGACCTATGGCTACACCTTC
- - TRBJ2-5 TRBV20-1 CSASWGLETQYF TGCAGTGCTAGTTGGGGGCTCGAGACCCAGTACTTC
- - TRBJ1-6 TRBV7-2 CASSLASGSYNSPLHF TGTGCCAGCAGCTTAGCATCAGGGTCCTATAATTCACCCCTCCACTTT
- - TRBJ1-2 TRBV19 CASQSPNWGYGYTF TGTGCCAGCCAGAGCCCAAATTGGGGCTATGGCTACACCTTC
- - TRBJ1-5 TRBV4-3 CASSQDGETNQPQHF TGCGCCAGCAGCCAAGATGGAGAGACTAATCAGCCCCAGCATTTT
- - TRBJ1-2 TRBV4-2 CASSQAANYGYTF TGTGCCAGCAGCCAAGCTGCTAACTATGGCTACACCTTC
- - TRBJ2-5 TRBV5-6 CASSWRSRVETQYF TGTGCCAGCAGCTGGCGCTCGAGGGTGGAGACCCAGTACTTC
- - TRBJ1-1 TRBV28 CATYLGVPGNTEAFF TGTGCCACCTATCTCGGGGTCCCTGGGAACACTGAAGCTTTCTTT
TRBD1 - TRBJ1-1 TRBV4-2 CASSPEASGGTEAFF TGTGCCAGCAGCCCTGAGGCCTCAGGGGGCACTGAAGCTTTCTTT
TRBD1 - TRBJ1-1 TRBV7-3 CASSLTPLTGQGAFF TGTGCCAGCAGCTTAACTCCCCTAACGGGACAGGGAGCTTTCTTT
TRBD1 - TRBJ2-2 TRBV11-3 CASSPGQVGNGELFF TGTGCCAGCAGCCCGGGACAGGTTGGTAACGGGGAGCTGTTTTTT
TRBD1 - TRBJ1-5 TRBV5-1 CASSQTTGGGQPQHF TGCGCCAGCAGCCAAACTACAGGGGGGGGTCAGCCCCAGCATTTT
TRBD1 - TRBJ1-2 TRBV12-3/TRBV12-4 CASSSTGGYGYTF TGTGCCAGCAGTTCCACAGGGGGCTATGGCTACACCTTC
TRBD1 - TRBJ2-4 TRBV19 CASSIGAGGALYIQYF TGTGCCAGTAGTATAGGGGCAGGGGGCGCATTATACATTCAGTACTTC
- once TRBJ2-1 TRBV5-6 CASSSLPSSYNEQFF TGTGCCAGCAGCTCCCTGCCGAGCTCCTACAATGAGCAGTTCTTC
- - TRBJ1-2 TRBV19 CASSTSTLGWDYGYTF TGTGCCAGTAGTACATCGACACTTGGGTGGGACTATGGCTACACCTTC
- - TRBJ1-1 TRBV5-4 CASTPTAVSHTEAFF TGTGCCAGCACCCCGACCGCCGTTTCCCACACTGAAGCTTTCTTT
- - TRBJ1-2 TRBV4-1 CASSHQAQYGYTF TGCGCCAGCAGCCATCAGGCGCAGTATGGCTACACCTTC
TRBD1 once TRBJ1-2 TRBV6-2/TRBV6-3 CASSFPGQVEGYTF TGTGCCAGCAGTTTTCCGGGACAGGTGGAGGGCTACACCTTC
- - TRBJ2-3 TRBV14 CASSREGGFFGTDTQYF TGTGCCAGCAGCCGTGAGGGGGGGTTCTTTGGCACAGATACGCAGTATTTT
- once TRBJ2-3 TRBV18 CASSPMAGAYTDTQYF TGTGCCAGCTCACCGATGGCGGGGGCCTACACAGATACGCAGTATTTT
TRBD2 - TRBJ2-7 TRBV5-5 CASSSLGSSFREGSYEQYF TGTGCCAGCAGCTCCCTGGGTTCTTCGTTTAGGGAGGGTTCCTACGAGCAGTACTTC
TRBD2 - TRBJ2-1 TRBV9 CASSAYSGGLNEQFF TGTGCCAGCAGCGCCTATAGCGGGGGCTTGAATGAGCAGTTCTTC
- - TRBJ2-2 TRBV2 CASTPEGRTGELFF TGTGCCAGTACGCCGGAGGGGCGGACCGGGGAGCTGTTTTTT
- few TRBJ1-2 TRBV7-6 CASSLRGGENYGYTF TGTGCCAGCAGCTTGCGAGGGGGAGAAAACTATGGCTACACCTTC